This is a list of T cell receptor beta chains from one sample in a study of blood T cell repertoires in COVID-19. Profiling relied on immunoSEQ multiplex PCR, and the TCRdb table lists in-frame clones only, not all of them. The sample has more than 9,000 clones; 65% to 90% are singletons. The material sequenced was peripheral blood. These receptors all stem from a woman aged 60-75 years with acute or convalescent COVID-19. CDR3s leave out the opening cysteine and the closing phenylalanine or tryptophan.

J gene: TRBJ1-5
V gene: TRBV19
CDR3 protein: ASSIVFQGAYQPQH

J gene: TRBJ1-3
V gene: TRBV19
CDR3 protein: ASSTAGDTIY

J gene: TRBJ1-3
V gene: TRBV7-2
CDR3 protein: ASSLSRGRGNTIY

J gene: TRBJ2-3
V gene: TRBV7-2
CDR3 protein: ASSLASGGLGDTQY

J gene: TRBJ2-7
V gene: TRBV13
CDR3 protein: ASSLTSSYEQY

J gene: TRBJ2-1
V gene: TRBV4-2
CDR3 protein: ASSQDLAGVYNEQF

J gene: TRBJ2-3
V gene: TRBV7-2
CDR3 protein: ASSRRPAGGVDTQY

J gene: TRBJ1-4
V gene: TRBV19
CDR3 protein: ASSEGGSNEKLF

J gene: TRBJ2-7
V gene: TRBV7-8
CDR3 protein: ASSRDRADEQY

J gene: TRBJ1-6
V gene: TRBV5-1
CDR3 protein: ASSLDSLGNSPLH

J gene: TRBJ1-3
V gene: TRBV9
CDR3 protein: ASSAIQGGNTIY

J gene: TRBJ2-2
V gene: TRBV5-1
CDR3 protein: ASSLVGQYTGELF

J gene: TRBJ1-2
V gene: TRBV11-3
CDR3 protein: ASSPRTGHYGYT

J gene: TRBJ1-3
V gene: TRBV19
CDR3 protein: ASSAPGQYGNTIY

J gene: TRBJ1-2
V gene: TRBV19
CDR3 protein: ASSNDRERRGYT

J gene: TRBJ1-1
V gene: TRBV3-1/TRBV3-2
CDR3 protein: ASSQDQVNTEAF

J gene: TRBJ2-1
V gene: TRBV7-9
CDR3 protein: ASSPARGGEF

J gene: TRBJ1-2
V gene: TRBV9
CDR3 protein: ASSAHPGQGIYGYT

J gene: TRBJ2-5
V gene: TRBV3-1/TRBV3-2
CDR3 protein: ASTYGTSGGETQY

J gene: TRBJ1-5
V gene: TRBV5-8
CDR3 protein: ASSLTVGQGGFPQH

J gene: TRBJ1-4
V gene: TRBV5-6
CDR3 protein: ASSPGVGTRYEKLF

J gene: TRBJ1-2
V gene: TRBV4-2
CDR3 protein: ASSQEQDNYGYT

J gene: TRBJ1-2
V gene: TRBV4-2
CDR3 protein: ASSQVGDSHNYGYT

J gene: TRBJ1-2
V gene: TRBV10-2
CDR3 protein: ASSRADRVNYGYT

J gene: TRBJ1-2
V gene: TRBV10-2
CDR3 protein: ASTLDINYGYT

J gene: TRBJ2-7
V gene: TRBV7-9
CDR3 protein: ASSSWISHRDYEQY